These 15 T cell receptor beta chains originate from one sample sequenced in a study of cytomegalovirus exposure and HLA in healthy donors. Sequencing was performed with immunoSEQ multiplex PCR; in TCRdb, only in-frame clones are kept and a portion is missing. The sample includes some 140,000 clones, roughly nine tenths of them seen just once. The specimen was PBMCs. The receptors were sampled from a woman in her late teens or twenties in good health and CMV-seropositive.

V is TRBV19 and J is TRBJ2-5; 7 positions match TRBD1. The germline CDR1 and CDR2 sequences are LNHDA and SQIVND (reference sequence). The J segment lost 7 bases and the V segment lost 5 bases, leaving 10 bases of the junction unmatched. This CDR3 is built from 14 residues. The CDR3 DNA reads TGTGCCAGTAGTCCCGGGACAGCAAAGGGGACCCAGTACTTC. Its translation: CASSPGTAKGTQYF.

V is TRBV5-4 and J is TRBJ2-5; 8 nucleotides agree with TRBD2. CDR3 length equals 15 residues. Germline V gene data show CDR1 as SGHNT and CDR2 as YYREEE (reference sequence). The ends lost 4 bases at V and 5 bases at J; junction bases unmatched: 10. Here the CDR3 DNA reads TGTGCCAGCAGCCCAAGGGCGGGGGGTCAGGAGACCCAGTACTTC. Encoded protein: CASSPRAGGQETQYF. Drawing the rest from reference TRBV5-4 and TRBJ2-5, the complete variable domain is ETGVTQSPTHLIKTRGQQVTLRCSSQSGHNTVSWYQQALGQGPQFIFQYYREEENGRGNFPPRFSGLQFPNYSSELNVNALELDDSALYLCASSPRAGGQETQYFGPGTRLLVL.

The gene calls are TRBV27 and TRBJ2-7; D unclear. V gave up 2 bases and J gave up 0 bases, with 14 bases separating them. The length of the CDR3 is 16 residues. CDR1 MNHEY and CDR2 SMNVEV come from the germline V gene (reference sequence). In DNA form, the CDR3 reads TGTGCCAGCAGTTTAAGGTCCGGTTCTAGCTCCTACGAGCAGTACTTC. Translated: CASSLRSGSSSYEQYF.

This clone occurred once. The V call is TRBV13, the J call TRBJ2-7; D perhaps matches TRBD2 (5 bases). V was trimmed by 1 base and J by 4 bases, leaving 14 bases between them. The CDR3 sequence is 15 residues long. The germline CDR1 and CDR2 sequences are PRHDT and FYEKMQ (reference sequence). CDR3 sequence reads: CASSLEPRGRYEQYF. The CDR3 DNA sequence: TGTGCCAGCAGCTTAGAACCACGAGGGAGATACGAGCAGTACTTC.

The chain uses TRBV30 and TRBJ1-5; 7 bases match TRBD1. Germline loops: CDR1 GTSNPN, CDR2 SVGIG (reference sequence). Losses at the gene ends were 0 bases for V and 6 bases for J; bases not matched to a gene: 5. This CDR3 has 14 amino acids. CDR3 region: CAWSVRGQGQPQHF. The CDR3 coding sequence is TGTGCCTGGAGTGTAAGGGGGCAAGGTCAGCCCCAGCATTTT. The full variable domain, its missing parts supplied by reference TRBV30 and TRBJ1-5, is SQTIHQWPATLVQPVGSPLSLECTVEGTSNPNLYWYRQAAGRGLQLLFYSVGIGQISSEVPQNLSASRPQDRQFILSSKKLLLSDSGFYLCAWSVRGQGQPQHFGDGTRLSIL.

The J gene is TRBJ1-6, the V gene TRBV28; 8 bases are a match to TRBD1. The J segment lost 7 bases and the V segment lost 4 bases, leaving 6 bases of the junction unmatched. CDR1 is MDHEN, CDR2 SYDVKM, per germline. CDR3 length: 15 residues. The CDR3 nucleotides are TGTGCCAGCAGTTCCCGACAGGGGTGGAATTCACCCCTCCACTTT. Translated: CASSSRQGWNSPLHF.

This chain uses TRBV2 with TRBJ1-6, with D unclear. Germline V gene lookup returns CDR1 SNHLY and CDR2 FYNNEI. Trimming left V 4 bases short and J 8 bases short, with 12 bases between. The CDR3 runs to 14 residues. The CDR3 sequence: CASSGVRWDSPLHF. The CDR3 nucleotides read TGTGCCAGCAGTGGAGTCAGGTGGGATTCACCCCTCCACTTT.

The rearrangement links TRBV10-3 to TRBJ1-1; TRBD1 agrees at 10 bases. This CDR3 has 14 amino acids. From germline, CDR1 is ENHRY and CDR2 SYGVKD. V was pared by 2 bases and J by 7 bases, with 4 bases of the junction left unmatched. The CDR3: CAISEDRGQGEAFF. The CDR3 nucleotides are TGTGCCATCAGTGAGGACAGGGGGCAGGGTGAAGCTTTCTTT.

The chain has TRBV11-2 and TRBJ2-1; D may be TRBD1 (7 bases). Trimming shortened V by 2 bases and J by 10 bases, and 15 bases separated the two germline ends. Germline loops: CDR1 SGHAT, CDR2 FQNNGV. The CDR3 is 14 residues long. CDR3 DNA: TGTGCCAGCAGCTTAAGACAGGGAGGCCTAGAGCAGTTCTTC. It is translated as CASSLRQGGLEQFF.

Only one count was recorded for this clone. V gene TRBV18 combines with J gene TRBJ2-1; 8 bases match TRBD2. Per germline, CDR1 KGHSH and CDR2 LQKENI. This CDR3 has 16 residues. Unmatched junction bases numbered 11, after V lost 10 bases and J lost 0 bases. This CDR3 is CATRASGSGSYNEQFF. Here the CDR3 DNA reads TGTGCCACCCGGGCTAGCGGGTCTGGCTCCTACAATGAGCAGTTCTTC.

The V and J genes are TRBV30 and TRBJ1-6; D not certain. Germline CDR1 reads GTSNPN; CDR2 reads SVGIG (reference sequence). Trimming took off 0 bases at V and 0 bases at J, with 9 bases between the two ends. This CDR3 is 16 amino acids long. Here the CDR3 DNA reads TGTGCCTGGAGTGTACTCGCGAGCTCCTATAATTCACCCCTCCACTTT. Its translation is CAWSVLASSYNSPLHF.

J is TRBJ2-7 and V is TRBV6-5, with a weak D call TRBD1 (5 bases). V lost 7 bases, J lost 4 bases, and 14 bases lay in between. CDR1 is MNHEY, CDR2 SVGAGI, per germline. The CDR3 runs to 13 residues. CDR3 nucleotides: TGTGCCAGCAATACAGGAATCGGGTACGAGCAGTACTTC. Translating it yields CASNTGIGYEQYF.

The CDR3 sequence: CASSYRGRRSGYTF. Written as DNA, the CDR3 is TGTGCCAGCAGTTACCGTGGACGGAGGTCCGGCTACACCTTC. This chain joins TRBV6-5 and TRBJ1-2; D is ambiguous. Germline V gives CDR1 MNHEY, CDR2 SVGAGI. The CDR3 has 14 amino acids. V was clipped by 2 bases and J by 8 bases, with 15 bases between them.

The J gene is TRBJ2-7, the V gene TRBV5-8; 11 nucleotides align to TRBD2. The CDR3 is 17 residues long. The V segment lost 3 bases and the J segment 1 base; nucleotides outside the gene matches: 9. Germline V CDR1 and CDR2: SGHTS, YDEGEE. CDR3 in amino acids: CASSSLAGGRQSYEQYF. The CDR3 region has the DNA TGTGCCAGCAGCTCCCTAGCGGGGGGCCGTCAGTCCTACGAGCAGTACTTC.

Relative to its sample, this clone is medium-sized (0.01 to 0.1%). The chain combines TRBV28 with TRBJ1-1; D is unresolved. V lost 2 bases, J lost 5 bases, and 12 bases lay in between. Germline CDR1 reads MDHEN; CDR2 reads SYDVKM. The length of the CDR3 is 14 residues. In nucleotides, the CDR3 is TGTGCCAGCAGTTTAAGAGGGTTGGGGACTGAAGCTTTCTTT. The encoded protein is CASSLRGLGTEAFF.